This TCR beta chain was recovered during a study of vaccination effects on CD4 cells after COVID-19. Study conclusions and caveats: After vaccination, at late timepoints, clones induced by infection and by vaccine contracted markedly.

Only in-frame clones appear in the TCRdb table, and some are missing; sequencing was by immunoSEQ multiplex PCR. This sample has approximately 26,000 clones, with about 80% found just once. CDR1 is SGHTA, CDR2 FQGTGA, per germline. This CDR3 is 16 amino acids long. V gave up 2 bases and J gave up 3 bases; unmatched junction bases: 2. Antigen-specific CD4+ T cells expanded by the ViraFEST assay with viral peptide pools were then sequenced. Isolating CD4+ T cells followed approximately 10 days of culture. Each participant was given two doses of one vaccine (BNT162b2 or mRNA-1273). IL-2 medium took the place of half the medium on both days 3 and 7. This clone was detected only once. Its antigen is unknown.

The sample consisted of CD4+ T cells from PBMCs cultured with SARS-CoV-2 spike peptides, taken after COVID-19 vaccination. The origin of this receptor is a human donor who received a COVID-19 vaccine. Some clones in this sample may be carry-over from other donors' samples. The chain recombines TRBV7-3 with TRBJ2-5; 14 nucleotides match TRBD2. The CDR3 protein is CASSLGLAGGKETQYF. CDR3 bases: TGTGCCAGCAGCTTAGGACTAGCGGGGGGAAAAGAGACCCAGTACTTC. The full variable domain, completed using reference TRBV7-3 and TRBJ2-5, is GAGVSQTPSNKVTEKGKYVELRCDPISGHTALYWYRQSLGQGPEFLIYFQGTGAADDSGLPNDRFFAVRPEGSVSTLKIQRTERGDSAVYLCASSLGLAGGKETQYFGPGTRLLVL.